This entry is about one TCR beta chain. The CDR3 consists of 14 residues. Germline V CDR1 and CDR2: MDHEN, SYDVKM. V shed 7 bases, J shed 4 bases, and the junction held 5 bases outside the gene matches. First-strand cDNA relied on TRAV- and TRBV-specific primers spanning alpha and beta chains. TCR amplification involved about 21 PCR cycles with a constant-region primer and V-primer adapter. Amplification of the isolated mRNA used in vitro transcription. TCRdb reanalysed the reads using MiXCR and keeps one entry per CDR3 protein. This sample yields about 60,000 distinct CDR3 sequences, of which 20% to 25% are seen a single time; 6.5% to 8% belongs to the top ten. This entry is derived from a study of low-dose radiotherapy and immunotherapy resistance in tumors. Study summary: Cyclophosphamide was given intravenously at 200 mg/m2 every two weeks, and each dose came one day before radiation and immunotherapy.

Time point here: after trial treatment. This sample's treatment: LDRT plus nivolumab, ipilimumab, low-dose cyclophosphamide and aspirin (RACIN trial). The chain couples TRBV28 to TRBJ2-1, with 9 bases matching TRBD1. Sample: PBMCs, taken after low-dose radiotherapy plus immunotherapy. The TCR sequence derives from a male donor with prostate cancer. The CDR3 loop reads CASTPGQGYNEQFF. In DNA form, the CDR3 reads TGTGCCAGCACACCGGGACAGGGTTACAATGAGCAGTTCTTC.